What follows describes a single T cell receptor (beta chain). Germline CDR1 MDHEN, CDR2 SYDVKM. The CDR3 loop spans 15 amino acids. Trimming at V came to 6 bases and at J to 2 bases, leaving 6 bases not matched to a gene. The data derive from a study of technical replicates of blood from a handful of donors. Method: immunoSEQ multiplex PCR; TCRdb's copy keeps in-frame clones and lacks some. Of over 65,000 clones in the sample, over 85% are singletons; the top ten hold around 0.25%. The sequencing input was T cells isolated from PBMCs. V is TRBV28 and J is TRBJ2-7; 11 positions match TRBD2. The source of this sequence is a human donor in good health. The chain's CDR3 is CASRIAGGTAYEQYF. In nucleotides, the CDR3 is TGTGCCAGCAGGATAGCGGGAGGGACGGCCTACGAGCAGTACTTC.